The rows below give T cell receptor beta chains drawn from one sample of a study of identifying expanded T cells in peripheral blood. Repertoires were generated with immunoSEQ multiplex PCR, while TCRdb's copy carries only in-frame clones and drops some. Among about 100,000 clones listed, around 88% were seen once. Material for sequencing was blood. The receptors here all came from a person between 18 and 70 years old in good health. CDR3s include the opening cysteine and the closing phenylalanine or tryptophan. A D gene is named only where the DNA matches it firmly. Some rows mark clone size as missing; the rest say once, few, many or name a class of expanded clone.

CDR3 length,J gene,clone size,D gene,V gene,CDR3 DNA,CDR3 protein
16,TRBJ1-3,.,.,TRBV6-5,TGTGCCAGCAGTTACTCGAGATGGCTCTCTGGAAACACCATATATTTT,CASSYSRWLSGNTIYF
14,TRBJ2-1,.,.,TRBV7-2,TGTGCCAGCAGCCCCCAGGCCACTAGCAATGAGCAGTTCTTC,CASSPQATSNEQFF
16,TRBJ1-1,.,.,TRBV13,TGTGCCAGCAGCTCCAAACCGGGACACATGAACACTGAAGCTTTCTTT,CASSSKPGHMNTEAFF
12,TRBJ1-5,.,.,TRBV6-1,TGTGCCAGCAGGGAATTCAATCAGCCCCAGCATTTT,CASREFNQPQHF
13,TRBJ2-1,.,.,TRBV9,TGTGCCAGCAGCGTAGGAGCCGGGGATGAGCAGTTCTTC,CASSVGAGDEQFF
14,TRBJ2-7,.,TRBD1,TRBV5-1,TGCGCCAGCAGCTCCCCGGACAGGGCCTACGAGCAGTACTTC,CASSSPDRAYEQYF
14,TRBJ2-5,.,.,TRBV25-1,TGTGCCAGCACCGCCCCAGTCCGGCCAGGGACCCAGTACTTC,CASTAPVRPGTQYF
18,TRBJ2-1,.,TRBD2,TRBV23-1,TGCGCCAGCAGTCAGCCACCTTCTAGCGGGGCAACCTACAATGAGCAGTTCTTC,CASSQPPSSGATYNEQFF
15,TRBJ1-6,.,.,TRBV4-1,TGCGCCAGCAGGCTGGTTACAGGGAGCAATTCACCCCTCCACTTT,CASRLVTGSNSPLHF
16,TRBJ2-5,.,TRBD2,TRBV5-6,TGTGCCAGCAGCTTGCCCGGGACTAGCGCGGAAGAGACCCAGTACTTC,CASSLPGTSAEETQYF
13,TRBJ2-1,once,TRBD2,TRBV6-4,TGTGCCAGCAGTGTGCGGGGGGGCAATGAGCAGTTCTTC,CASSVRGGNEQFF
15,TRBJ2-3,.,.,TRBV5-1,TGCGCCAGCAGCTTGGAAGGAGGGGGCACAGATACGCAGTATTTT,CASSLEGGGTDTQYF
15,TRBJ1-2,.,TRBD1,TRBV5-1,TGCGCCAGCAGCGTAAACTCGGACAGGAGGTATGGCTACACCTTC,CASSVNSDRRYGYTF
15,TRBJ2-4,.,.,TRBV5-8,TGTGCCAGCAGCTTGGCCAAGGGCTCCAAAAACATTCAGTACTTC,CASSLAKGSKNIQYF
18,TRBJ1-6,.,.,TRBV5-4,TGTGCCAGCAGCTTACAAATTCGGCCCCGGAACAATAATTCACCCCTCCACTTT,CASSLQIRPRNNNSPLHF
15,TRBJ1-1,once,TRBD1,TRBV19,TGTGCCAGTAGTACTCGACAGGGAATGAACACTGAAGCTTTCTTT,CASSTRQGMNTEAFF
19,TRBJ2-7,.,.,TRBV27,TGTGCCAGCAGCCCAATGGGACCGGTCCAACGCCTGAGCTCCTACGAGCAGTACTTC,CASSPMGPVQRLSSYEQYF
14,TRBJ1-3,.,.,TRBV15,TGTGCCACCAGCCCAGACGGGGCTGGGAACACCATATATTTT,CATSPDGAGNTIYF
17,TRBJ1-1,.,.,TRBV4-3,TGCGCCAGCAGCCCCACCTTCCCTATCGGGACGAACACTGAAGCTTTCTTT,CASSPTFPIGTNTEAFF
13,TRBJ2-3,.,.,TRBV7-2,TGTGCCAGCAGCGTTGGGCACACAGATACGCAGTATTTT,CASSVGHTDTQYF
19,TRBJ1-3,once,TRBD1,TRBV10-1,TGCGCCAGCAGTCCTCTACCGGGGGTGGGACAGAGATCAGGAAACACCATATATTTT,CASSPLPGVGQRSGNTIYF
16,TRBJ2-2,.,TRBD1,TRBV11-2,TGTGCCAGCAGCTTCCGGGGACAGGGAGTCTCCGGGGAGCTGTTTTTT,CASSFRGQGVSGELFF
17,TRBJ2-5,.,TRBD1,TRBV25-1,TGTGCCAGCAGTCCCTCGGTGGGACAGGGGATTTGGGGGACCCAGTACTTC,CASSPSVGQGIWGTQYF
13,TRBJ2-2,.,.,TRBV28,TGTGCCAGCAGGGTTGTGATGACCGGGGAGCTGTTTTTT,CASRVVMTGELFF
17,TRBJ2-3,.,TRBD2,TRBV5-6,TGTGCCAGCAGCTTGGTACTAGCGGGGGACTTCACAGATACGCAGTATTTT,CASSLVLAGDFTDTQYF
16,TRBJ2-3,.,TRBD1,TRBV7-8,TGTGCCAGCAGCTTCATGGGGACAGGGGGCTGGGATACGCAGTATTTT,CASSFMGTGGWDTQYF
17,TRBJ1-5,few,.,TRBV19,TGTGCCAGTAGTATATCGGCAGGGCTTGCAAGCAATCAGCCCCAGCATTTT,CASSISAGLASNQPQHF
18,TRBJ2-1,.,TRBD2,TRBV15,TGTGCCACCAGCAGGGGATTGAGCGGGACCGGAACCGACAATGAGCAGTTCTTC,CATSRGLSGTGTDNEQFF
16,TRBJ2-1,.,.,TRBV7-8,TGTGCCAGCAGCTTAGAATACCATAGCTCCTACAATGAGCAGTTCTTC,CASSLEYHSSYNEQFF
11,TRBJ2-7,.,.,TRBV6-6,TGTGCCACCACCGAACAGGGAGAGCAGTACTTC,CATTEQGEQYF
15,TRBJ2-5,.,.,TRBV7-9,TGTGCCAGCAACGAATTGCTTTCGTACCAAGAGACCCAGTACTTC,CASNELLSYQETQYF
21,TRBJ2-4,.,TRBD1,TRBV15,TGTGCCACCAGCAGAGATGCCCTCAAGGGGGCCCACCTTTTAGCCAAAAACATTCAGTACTTC,CATSRDALKGAHLLAKNIQYF
15,TRBJ1-1,.,.,TRBV7-9,TGTGCCAGCACCTCCTGGTCTGGGTTGAACACTGAAGCTTTCTTT,CASTSWSGLNTEAFF
14,TRBJ2-7,.,.,TRBV28,TGTGCCAGCAGTTTCGGTACGCCAACCTACGAGCAGTACTTC,CASSFGTPTYEQYF
12,TRBJ1-4,few,.,TRBV27,TGTGCCAGTTCGGAGAGGAATGAAAAACTGTTTTTT,CASSERNEKLFF
15,TRBJ1-5,.,.,TRBV5-1,TGCGCCAGCAGCTTAACAGGGACGAGCAATCAGCCCCAGCATTTT,CASSLTGTSNQPQHF
15,TRBJ1-2,.,.,TRBV29-1,TGCAGCGTTGAACCCAAACAGGGTTTGAATACTGGCTACACCTTC,CSVEPKQGLNTGYTF
14,TRBJ1-1,.,.,TRBV7-6,TGTGCCAGCAGCTTAGGGGGCGTTGGCACTGAAGCTTTCTTT,CASSLGGVGTEAFF
15,TRBJ2-3,.,TRBD1,TRBV9,TGTGCCAGCAGCGGATGGACAGGGAATAGAGATACGCAGTATTTT,CASSGWTGNRDTQYF
15,TRBJ1-5,.,.,TRBV2,TGTGCCAGCAGAGAAACAGGGTATAGCAATCAGCCCCAGCATTTT,CASRETGYSNQPQHF
13,TRBJ2-5,.,.,TRBV6-1,TGTGCCAGCAGTGAAGGTGTGGCGGAGACCCAGTACTTC,CASSEGVAETQYF
14,TRBJ2-7,.,.,TRBV18,TGTGCCAGCTCACCGGTCTCTGGCCGCTACGAGCAGTACTTC,CASSPVSGRYEQYF
15,TRBJ1-4,.,.,TRBV6-5,TGTGCCAGCAGTTATAACGGGGGCGCAGGTGAAAAACTGTTTTTT,CASSYNGGAGEKLFF
12,TRBJ2-5,.,.,TRBV4-1,TGCGCCAGTTCACTGAACCAAGAGACCCAGTACTTC,CASSLNQETQYF
17,TRBJ2-2,few,TRBD1,TRBV7-2,TGTGCCAGCAGCTTAGTTCCGACAGGGGGGTTTCCCGGGGAGCTGTTTTTT,CASSLVPTGGFPGELFF
15,TRBJ2-4,.,TRBD1,TRBV2,TGTGCCAGCAATCTGGACAGGGGGGCCAAAAACATTCAGTACTTC,CASNLDRGAKNIQYF
15,TRBJ2-7,.,TRBD1,TRBV5-6,TGTGCCAGCAGCTTGGAACAGGGGGTTCGTCGCGAGCAGTACTTC,CASSLEQGVRREQYF
20,TRBJ1-4,.,.,TRBV19,TGTGCCAGTAGTCCACGATCCAGAAGCTTACTCCGTGCAACTAATGAAAAACTGTTTTTT,CASSPRSRSLLRATNEKLFF